Below, 4 T cell receptor beta chains from the same sample are listed, as sequenced in a study of T cells in women clearing cervical HPV infection (dated by TCRdb to 2016 to 2018). Library preparation was by the immunoSEQ multiplex PCR assay. In its TCRdb copy, this immuneACCESS table keeps in-frame sequences only and misses some clones. Where compared with another copy, unresolved V genes explain less than half of these, and the others have no known cause. For this sample, the table gives approximately 34,000 clones. The biggest ten clones account for approximately 1.5% of the sample. Sequencing used blood buffy coat. These receptors came from a woman aged 18 to 75 with a cervical HPV16 infection that either progressed to CIN3+ or cleared (not recorded which).

With regard to this clone: The germline gene is not matched at one end of the junction; a read error may be the cause. The read finishes 3 residues shy of the CDR3 end, and the germline J gene is used to complete it. The rearrangement joins TRBV7-3 to TRBJ2-7; 7 bases line up with TRBD1. Germline V lookup: CDR1 SGHTA, CDR2 FQGTGA. This CDR3 contains 13 residues. Partial CDR3 DNA: TGTCCCAGCAGCTCTGGGACAGCCTACGAG. Protein: CPSSSGTAYE. In full, the CDR3 is CPSSSGTAYEQYF.

As to this clone: The observed sequence ends 3 residues before the CDR3 terminus, with the missing tail filled in from the germline J gene. The V call is TRBV11-1, the J call TRBJ2-3, with D perhaps matching TRBD1 (6 bases). Trimming shortened V by 0 bases and J by 5 bases, and 12 bases separated the two germline ends. Per the germline V gene, CDR1 is SGHAT and CDR2 is FQDESV (reference sequence). This CDR3 has 15 amino acids. This CDR3 is CASSLAFTGIDTQYF. CDR3 DNA, as far as it was read: TGTGCCAGCAGCTTAGCGTTTACAGGGATAGATACG. Combining the CDR3 with reference TRBV11-1 and TRBJ2-3 gives the whole variable domain EAEVAQSPRYKITEKSQAVAFWCDPISGHATLYWYRQILGQGPELLVQFQDESVVDDSQLPKDRFSAERLKGVDSTLKIQPAELGDSAMYLCASSLAFTGIDTQYFGPGTRLTVL.

A remark on this clone: An end of the junction does not agree with germline; a read error may underlie this. This specimen includes other DNA sequences encoding the same CDR3. The sequenced CDR3 bases are TGTGCCAGCAGTGACGGGGGGGGGAGAGGAAACACT. Its protein product is CASSDGGGRGNT. Given in full, the CDR3 is CASSDGGGRGNTIYF. The chain employs TRBV6-1 and TRBJ1-3, with a tentative D call TRBD1 (5 bases). The missing CDR3 end, 3 residues past where the read stops, is filled in from the germline J gene. The CDR3 totals 15 residues. Germline CDR1 MNHNS, CDR2 SASEGT.

A remark on this clone: The read stops 3 residues short of the end of the CDR3; the missing end is completed from the germline J gene. The rearrangement links TRBV30 to TRBJ1-2; TRBD1 aligns across 7 bases. The V segment lost 1 base and the J segment 6 bases; nucleotides outside the gene matches: 8. This CDR3 has 14 residues. The germline CDR1 and CDR2 sequences are GTSNPN and SVGIG (reference sequence). Incomplete CDR3 DNA: TGTGCCTGGAGTGCTCGACAGGGTCTTCATGGC. Encoded protein: CAWSARQGLHG. The entire CDR3 protein reads CAWSARQGLHGYTF.